This paragraph reports one T cell receptor beta chain. Its antigen is not known. The junction departs from the called germline gene at one end, perhaps through a read error. Every patient was affected by relapse after autologous stem cell transplantation, while exposure to brentuximab vedotin was not uniform. The sample belongs to a study of PD-1 blockade in classical Hodgkin lymphoma. Study summary: The study gave patients nivolumab 3 mg/kg intravenously every 2 weeks. General study findings and limits: Exclusion covered patients beginning nivolumab under 1 year post-ASCT. At C4D1, TCR diversity had climbed significantly for CD4+ cells, though not for CD8+ cells. Possibly reflecting disease activity or prior therapy, repertoire differences have causes that remain undefined.

Produced via immunoSEQ multiplex PCR; TCRdb's table is partial and in-frame only. Among some 28,000 clones listed, over 80% were seen once. CDR3 length: 14 residues. Germline CDR1 is ENHRY and CDR2 is SYGVKD. Specimen: peripheral blood mononuclear cells (PBMCs), collected before the second cycle of nivolumab. This receptor was taken from a human donor with classical Hodgkin lymphoma. This sequence joins TRBV10-3 and TRBJ1-1; D possibly corresponds to TRBD1 (6 bases). The CDR3 protein is CASSHQGTGSEAFF. CDR3 sequence (DNA): TGTGCCAGCAGTCACCAGGGGACGGGTTCTGAAGCTTTCTTT.